Presented here are 4 T cell receptor beta chains from one specimen sequenced in a study of Tregs in tolerant kidney transplant recipients. Profiling relied on immunoSEQ multiplex PCR, and the TCRdb table lists in-frame clones only, not all of them. The sample lists under 95,000 clones, around 93% occurring once. Sequences were derived from Tregs from blood, sampled before the transplant. The receptors were sampled from a human donor who received a combined kidney and bone marrow transplant.

The V and J genes are TRBV11-2 and TRBJ2-2; 13 bases are shared with TRBD2. V lost 1 base to trimming and J lost 6 bases; unmatched junction nucleotides: 5. The CDR3 covers 17 residues. Germline V gives CDR1 SGHAT, CDR2 FQNNGV. The CDR3 protein is CASSLVTSGRAAGELFF. The CDR3 DNA follows: TGTGCCAGCAGCTTAGTCACTAGCGGGAGGGCCGCCGGGGAGCTGTTTTTT.

The rearrangement uses TRBV28 and TRBJ2-2, with D possibly TRBD2 on 6 matching bases. This CDR3 is 13 amino acids long. The V gene lost 8 bases and the J gene lost 2 bases, with 9 bases spanning the gap. CDR1 is MDHEN and CDR2 is SYDVKM in the germline V gene. The DNA for the CDR3 is TGTGCCAGCCGGGAGCCCAACACCGGGGAGCTGTTTTTT. Its translation: CASREPNTGELFF.

This rearrangement joins TRBV27 to TRBJ2-3, with unresolved D. V lost 5 bases, J lost 0 bases, and 6 bases lay in between. The CDR3 consists of 13 residues. CDR1 is MNHEY, CDR2 SMNVEV, per germline (reference sequence). The CDR3: CASSMSSTDTQYF. In DNA, the CDR3 is TGTGCCAGCAGTATGTCTAGCACAGATACGCAGTATTTT.

The chain recombines TRBV6-5 with TRBJ2-6; maybe TRBD1 (5 bases). V dropped 0 bases and J dropped 2 bases, with 8 bases sitting between them. Germline loops: CDR1 MNHEY, CDR2 SVGAGI. CDR3 length: 16 amino acids. CDR3 sequence (DNA): TGTGCCAGCAGTTACTCGGGGCAGGCTGGGGCCAACGTCCTGACTTTC. Its translation is CASSYSGQAGANVLTF.